This TCR beta chain comes out of a study of blood T cells in healthy people across ages. PCR was performed a second time for about 7 to 11 cycles using a sample-barcoded 5' primer and a J-beta primer mix. Every sample produced at least 2.5 million CDR3-containing paired-end reads. TCRdb passed the 5' RACE reads through MiXCR, listing each CDR3 protein once. Of 1.5 million to 2 million distinct CDR3 sequences listed, 28% were seen once; the top ten hold more than 6%. This clonotype was detected only a few times. What it binds is unknown. Healthy Russian Caucasian donors spanned ages about 6 to 90 years. Study-wide findings and caveats: It was the long-lived donors that had more naive CD4+ cells and higher diversity than aged donors.

Sequenced input: blood. The sequence was obtained from a woman in her 30s in good health.

The CDR3 nucleotides read TGCAGTGCTACCCAACTTCAGGGTACTCTGTTTTTT. Translated: CSATQLQGTLFF. The chain carries TRBV20-1 and TRBJ1-4, with D maybe TRBD1 (5 bases). Between the trimmed V and J ends, which lost 4 bases and 14 bases, there was a span of 17 bases. The CDR3 is made up of 12 amino acids. CDR1 is DFQATT, CDR2 SNEGSKA, per germline (reference sequence).